This TCR beta chain was found in a study of blood T cell repertoires in COVID-19. Germline-derived CDR1 and CDR2 are SNHLY and FYNNEI. The ends lost 2 bases at V and 3 bases at J; junction bases unmatched: 4. The CDR3 is 15 amino acids. Sequencing was performed with immunoSEQ multiplex PCR; in TCRdb, only in-frame clones are kept and a portion is missing. Of roughly 120,000 clones in the sample, roughly 80% were seen once. Sequenced input: peripheral blood. The receptor was isolated from a man in his 70s with acute or convalescent COVID-19. The V and J genes are TRBV2 and TRBJ2-7; TRBD1 aligns across 10 bases. The CDR3 sequence: CASSEPRTGGYEQYF. The CDR3 DNA sequence: TGTGCCAGCAGTGAACCCAGGACAGGGGGCTACGAGCAGTACTTC. Using reference TRBV2 and TRBJ2-7 for the parts outside the CDR3, the full variable domain is EPEVTQTPSHQVTQMGQEVILRCVPISNHLYFYWYRQILGQKVEFLVSFYNNEISEKSEIFDDQFSVERPDGSNFTLKIRSTKLEDSAMYFCASSEPRTGGYEQYFGPGTRLTVT.